A selection of T cell receptor beta chains follows, all from one sample in a study of blood T cell repertoires in COVID-19. Sequenced by immunoSEQ multiplex PCR; TCRdb stores in-frame clones only, minus some. The sample has around 300,000 clones, around 90% seen once. The sample consisted of PBMCs or T cells enriched from blood (not recorded which). The source is a woman in her twenties or thirties who had recovered from COVID-19. Both conserved end residues are part of each CDR3. The order of the fields is V gene, clone size, J gene, CDR3 protein. Not all rows give a size; the values are once, few, many and, for expanded clones, a class.

>TRBV7-6|-|TRBJ2-3
CASSLVAGTGTDTQYF
>TRBV2|-|TRBJ1-1
CASRQGAASTEAFF
>TRBV30|-|TRBJ1-3
CAWSGQVFSGNTIYF
>TRBV4-1|-|TRBJ2-3
CASSQGLAATDTQYF
>TRBV7-2|-|TRBJ1-2
CASSLGAGRGEIYTF
>TRBV7-9|-|TRBJ1-4
CASSLVSGTELFF
>TRBV4-1|-|TRBJ2-1
CASSQPATPYNEQFF
>TRBV27|once|TRBJ1-2
CASSSGTGRALYGYTF
>TRBV9|-|TRBJ1-1
CASSATGVNTEAFF
>TRBV14|-|TRBJ2-1
CASSHSGPSYNEQFF
>TRBV10-1|-|TRBJ1-5
CASRKDTVDSNQPQHF
>TRBV19|-|TRBJ2-1
CASSIDSGQGASNEQFF
>TRBV18|-|TRBJ2-1
CASSPLRLAGGQWEQFF
>TRBV9|-|TRBJ2-5
CASSGSMGQGYQETQYF
>TRBV5-5|-|TRBJ2-3
CASSLSGRATDTQYF
>TRBV11-3|-|TRBJ2-3
CASSMTSGSTDTQYF
>TRBV5-1|-|TRBJ1-2
CASSSRGPGDGYTF
>TRBV24-1|once|TRBJ2-3
CATSGASAFTTDTQYF
>TRBV2|many|TRBJ2-1
CASRPGYNEQFF
>TRBV5-1|-|TRBJ2-3
CASSSPGGTGSDTQYF
>TRBV28|-|TRBJ2-5
CATIDPGTGDETQYF
>TRBV19|-|TRBJ2-3
CASSRGVDRLTDTQYF
>TRBV9|once|TRBJ2-5
CASSSGGWETQYF